The 3 T cell receptor beta chains below come from one sample, sequenced in a study of siplizumab effects on memory and regulatory T cells. The repertoire was sequenced with immunoSEQ multiplex PCR; TCRdb's copy has only in-frame clones and lacks some. The data contain more than 85,000 clones, 94% of them singletons. The sequencing sample was made of Tregs sorted from blood. Receptors were obtained from a human donor in good health.

This chain uses TRBV30 with TRBJ2-1; 8 bases are shared with TRBD2. Trimming cost V 5 bases and J 0 bases; bases outside gene matches: 0. In germline, CDR1 is GTSNPN, CDR2 SVGIG (reference sequence). The CDR3 runs 13 residues. For the CDR3, the DNA is TGTGCCTGGGGGACTAGCTCCTACAATGAGCAGTTCTTC. The encoded protein is CAWGTSSYNEQFF.

This clone was detected only once. The V gene is TRBV5-1, the J gene TRBJ2-7; D unresolved. Deletions cut 4 bases from V and 0 bases from J, with 11 bases between. The CDR3 covers 14 residues. CDR1 is SGHRS and CDR2 is YFSETQ in the germline V gene. For the CDR3, the DNA is TGCGCCAGCAGCGTATCCCCGGCCTCCTACGAGCAGTACTTC. Protein sequence: CASSVSPASYEQYF. The variable domain in full, completed from reference TRBV5-1 and TRBJ2-7, reads KAGVTQTPRYLIKTRGQQVTLSCSPISGHRSVSWYQQTPGQGLQFLFEYFSETQRNKGNFPGRFSGRQFSNSRSEMNVSTLELGDSALYLCASSVSPASYEQYFGPGTRLTVT.

This chain joins TRBV5-1 and TRBJ2-5; 7 nucleotides align to TRBD1. There are 16 residues in the CDR3. V dropped 4 bases and J dropped 1; count of bases not matched to a gene: 10. Germline CDR1 reads SGHRS; CDR2 reads YFSETQ. The CDR3 nucleotides read TGCGCCAGCAGCCCAGGGACAGCTCCCTTCCAAGAGACCCAGTACTTC. It yields the protein CASSPGTAPFQETQYF.